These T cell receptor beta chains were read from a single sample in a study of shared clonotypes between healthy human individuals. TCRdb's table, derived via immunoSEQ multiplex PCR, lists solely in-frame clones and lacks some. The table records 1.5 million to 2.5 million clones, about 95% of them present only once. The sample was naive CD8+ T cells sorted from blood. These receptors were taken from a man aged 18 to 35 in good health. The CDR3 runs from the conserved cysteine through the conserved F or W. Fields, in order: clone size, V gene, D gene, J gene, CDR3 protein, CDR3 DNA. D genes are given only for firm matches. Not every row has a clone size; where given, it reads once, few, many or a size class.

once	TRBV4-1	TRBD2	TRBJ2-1	CASSQRLAALNEQFF	TGCGCCAGCAGCCAGCGACTAGCGGCCTTGAATGAGCAGTTCTTC
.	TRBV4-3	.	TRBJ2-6	CASSQDLYGTSGANVLTF	TGCGCCAGCAGCCAAGATCTTTATGGGACCTCTGGGGCCAACGTCCTGACTTTC
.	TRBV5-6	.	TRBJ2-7	CASSFLSEGFPYEQYF	TGTGCCAGCAGCTTCCTTTCGGAGGGGTTCCCCTACGAGCAGTACTTC
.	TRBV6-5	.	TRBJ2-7	CASSYSTGDEQYF	TGTGCCAGCAGTTACTCGACCGGGGACGAGCAGTACTTC
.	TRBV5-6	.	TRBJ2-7	CASSLAEASAPYEQYF	TGTGCCAGCAGCTTGGCCGAGGCTAGCGCTCCCTACGAGCAGTACTTC
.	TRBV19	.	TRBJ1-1	CASSPRGDDTEAFF	TGTGCCAGTAGTCCTCGTGGTGATGACACTGAAGCTTTCTTT
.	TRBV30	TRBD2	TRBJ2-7	CAWSVLPSGGAGSYEQYF	TGTGCCTGGAGTGTACTACCTAGCGGGGGGGCCGGGTCCTACGAGCAGTACTTC
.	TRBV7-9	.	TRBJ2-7	CASSLTGYEQYF	TGTGCCAGCAGCCTAACAGGCTACGAGCAGTACTTC
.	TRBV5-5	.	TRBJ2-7	CASSLGTVSYEQYF	TGTGCCAGCAGCTTGGGGACAGTTTCCTACGAGCAGTACTTC
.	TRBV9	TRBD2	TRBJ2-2	CASGWTSMPGELFF	TGTGCCAGCGGGTGGACTAGCATGCCCGGGGAGCTGTTTTTT
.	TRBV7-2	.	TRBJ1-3	CASSLEEGSRAFSGNTIYF	TGTGCCAGCAGCTTAGAAGAGGGCTCAAGGGCTTTTTCCGGAAACACCATATATTTT
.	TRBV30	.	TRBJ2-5	CAWSLGETQYF	TGTGCCTGGAGTCTGGGGGAGACCCAGTACTTC
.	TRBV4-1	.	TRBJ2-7	CASSLRTADYEQYF	TGCGCCAGCAGCCTTCGGACAGCTGACTACGAGCAGTACTTC
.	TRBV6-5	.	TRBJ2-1	CASSYSGGSYNEQFF	TGTGCCAGCAGTTATTCCGGGGGCTCCTACAATGAGCAGTTCTTC
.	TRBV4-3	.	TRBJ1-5	CASSQDSRGSNQPQHF	TGCGCCAGCAGCCAAGACAGCAGGGGTAGCAATCAGCCCCAGCATTTT
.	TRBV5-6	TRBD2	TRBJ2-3	CASSLSPRTSGTDTQYF	TGTGCCAGCAGTTTAAGTCCAAGAACTAGCGGTACAGATACGCAGTATTTT
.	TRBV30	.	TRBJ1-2	CAWESGGTPSNYGYTF	TGTGCCTGGGAGTCGGGGGGAACCCCCTCCAACTATGGCTACACCTTC
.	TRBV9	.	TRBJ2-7	CASSSGPSYEQYF	TGTGCCAGCAGCTCAGGGCCCTCCTACGAGCAGTACTTC
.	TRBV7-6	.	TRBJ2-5	CASSPFEETQYF	TGTGCCAGCAGCCCATTCGAAGAGACCCAGTACTTC
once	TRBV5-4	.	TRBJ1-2	CASSSLDKQPNGYTF	TGTGCCAGCAGCTCTCTGGACAAACAGCCGAATGGCTACACCTTC
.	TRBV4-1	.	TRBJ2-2	CASSQVVTGELFF	TGCGCCAGCAGCCAAGTAGTCACCGGGGAGCTGTTTTTT
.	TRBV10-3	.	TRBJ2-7	CATIIGYYEQYF	TGTGCCACTATCATCGGATACTACGAGCAGTACTTC
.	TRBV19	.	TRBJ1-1	CASSARTVNTEAFF	TGTGCCAGTAGTGCCCGGACAGTGAACACTGAAGCTTTCTTT
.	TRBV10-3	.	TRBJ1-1	CAISEPDAGKKAFF	TGTGCCATCAGTGAGCCAGATGCCGGTAAGAAAGCTTTCTTT
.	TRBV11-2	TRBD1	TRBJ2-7	CASSLDLWRQGRYEQYF	TGTGCCAGCAGCTTAGATCTCTGGAGACAGGGAAGGTACGAGCAGTACTTC
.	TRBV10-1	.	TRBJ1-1	CASREDIHTEAFF	TGCGCCAGCAGGGAGGACATCCACACTGAAGCTTTCTTT
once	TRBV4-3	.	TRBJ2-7	CASSQSREYEQYF	TGCGCCAGCAGCCAATCGCGGGAATACGAGCAGTACTTC
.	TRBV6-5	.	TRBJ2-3	CASSSGFTDTQYF	TGTGCCAGCAGTTCGGGGTTCACAGATACGCAGTATTTT
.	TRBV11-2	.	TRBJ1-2	CASSLHPYGYTF	TGTGCCAGCAGCCTCCACCCCTATGGCTACACCTTC
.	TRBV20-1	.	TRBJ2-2	CSAPSVGELFF	TGCAGTGCCCCCAGCGTCGGGGAGCTGTTTTTT
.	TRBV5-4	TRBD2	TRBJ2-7	CASSPGGRDYEQYF	TGTGCCAGCAGCCCTGGGGGGAGGGACTACGAGCAGTACTTC
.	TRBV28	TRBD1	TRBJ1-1	CASSLRTGNGAFF	TGTGCCAGCAGTTTAAGGACAGGGAATGGAGCTTTCTTT
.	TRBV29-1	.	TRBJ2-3	CSVDWMGSTDTQYF	TGCAGCGTTGACTGGATGGGGAGCACAGATACGCAGTATTTT
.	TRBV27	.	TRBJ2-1	CASSLSASTYNEQFF	TGTGCCAGCAGTTTATCGGCCAGTACCTACAATGAGCAGTTCTTC
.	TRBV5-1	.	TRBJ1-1	CASSLEGPPNTEAFF	TGCGCCAGCAGCTTGGAGGGACCTCCGAACACTGAAGCTTTCTTT
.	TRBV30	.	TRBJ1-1	CAWSNVGFWVEAFF	TGTGCCTGGTCCAATGTGGGATTTTGGGTCGAAGCTTTCTTT
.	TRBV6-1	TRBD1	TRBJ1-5	CAIDRGPYGQPQHF	TGTGCCATCGACAGGGGGCCCTACGGTCAGCCCCAGCATTTT
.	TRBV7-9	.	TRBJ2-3	CASSSTGIFADTQYF	TGTGCCAGCAGCTCGACAGGAATCTTCGCAGATACGCAGTATTTT
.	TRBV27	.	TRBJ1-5	CASSLGGTDQPQHF	TGTGCCAGCAGTTTAGGGGGTACGGACCAGCCCCAGCATTTT
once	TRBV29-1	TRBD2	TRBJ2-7	CSALAGAYEQYF	TGCAGCGCCCTAGCGGGGGCCTACGAGCAGTACTTC
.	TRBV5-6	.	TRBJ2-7	CASSSDTYEQYF	TGTGCCAGCAGCTCCGATACCTACGAGCAGTACTTC
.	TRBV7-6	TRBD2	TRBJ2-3	CASSLAGVTDTQYF	TGTGCCAGCAGTCTAGCGGGAGTCACAGATACGCAGTATTTT
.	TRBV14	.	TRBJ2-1	CASSQDSVRGYNEQFF	TGTGCCAGCAGCCAAGATTCAGTGCGGGGATACAATGAGCAGTTCTTC
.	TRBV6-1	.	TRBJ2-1	CASSGTGPYNEQFF	TGTGCCAGCAGTGGAACAGGGCCCTACAATGAGCAGTTCTTC
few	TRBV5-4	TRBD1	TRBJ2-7	CASSLRDSSYEQYF	TGTGCCAGCAGCCTCCGGGACAGCTCCTACGAGCAGTACTTC
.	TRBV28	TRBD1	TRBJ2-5	CASSSRDRVEETQYF	TGTGCCAGCTCTTCCCGGGACAGGGTGGAAGAGACCCAGTACTTC
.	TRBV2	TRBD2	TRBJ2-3	CASSGTRFKTQTQDTQYF	TGTGCCAGCAGTGGGACTAGGTTTAAGACACAGACACAAGATACGCAGTATTTT
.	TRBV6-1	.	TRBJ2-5	CASSEGAPAETQYF	TGTGCCAGCAGTGAAGGGGCTCCGGCGGAGACCCAGTACTTC
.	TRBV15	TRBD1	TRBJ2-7	CATSMGRGLGSYEQYF	TGTGCCACCAGCATGGGCAGGGGGCTGGGCTCCTACGAGCAGTACTTC
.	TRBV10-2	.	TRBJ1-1	CASSTQGENTEAFF	TGCGCCAGCAGTACACAGGGAGAGAACACTGAAGCTTTCTTT
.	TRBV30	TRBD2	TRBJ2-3	CAWTGTSGKFGADTQYF	TGTGCCTGGACCGGGACTAGCGGGAAGTTTGGGGCAGATACGCAGTATTTT
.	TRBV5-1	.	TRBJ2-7	CASSLVGVDEQYF	TGCGCCAGCAGCTTGGTTGGGGTGGACGAGCAATACTTC
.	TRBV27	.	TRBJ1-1	CASSLRDVRELTEAFF	TGTGCCAGCAGTTTAAGGGACGTGAGGGAACTCACTGAAGCTTTCTTT
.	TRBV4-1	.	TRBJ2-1	CASSLRAGATSYNEQFF	TGCGCCAGCAGCCTCCGAGCCGGGGCGACCTCCTACAATGAGCAGTTCTTC
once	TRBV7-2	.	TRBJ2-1	CASSPIVGGPHNEQFF	TGTGCCAGCAGCCCGATAGTGGGAGGTCCCCACAATGAGCAGTTCTTC
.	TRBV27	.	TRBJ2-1	CASSLSLGETYNEQFF	TGTGCCAGCAGTTTATCGCTAGGAGAAACCTACAATGAGCAGTTCTTC